Below are 8 T cell receptor beta chains sequenced from a single sample in a study of OX40 agonist ivuxolimab in advanced cancers. Here immunoSEQ multiplex PCR was the method, and the copy in TCRdb shows in-frame clones only, minus some. The top ten hold more than 2.5% of the sample, which has 67,000 or so clones, more than 80% seen once. This sample comprised CD4+ or CD8+ T cells sorted from blood, obtained in a trial of the OX40 agonist ivuxolimab. The receptor set was obtained from an adult with an advanced solid tumor such as melanoma, head and neck, liver or kidney cancer.

The chain links TRBV9 to TRBJ2-7; D is unclear. Germline assignment: CDR1 SGDLS and CDR2 YYNGEE. Between the trimmed V and J ends, which lost 3 bases and 2 bases, there was a span of 12 bases. This CDR3 region has 14 residues. The CDR3 region is CASSGRVPPYEQYF. The CDR3, as DNA: TGTGCCAGCAGCGGAAGGGTGCCCCCCTACGAGCAGTACTTC. Using reference TRBV9 and TRBJ2-7 for the parts outside the CDR3, the full variable domain is DSGVTQTPKHLITATGQRVTLRCSPRSGDLSVYWYQQSLDQGLQFLIQYYNGEERAKGNILERFSAQQFPDLHSELNLSSLELGDSALYFCASSGRVPPYEQYFGPGTRLTVT.

This clone was seen once. V usage is TRBV21-1 and J usage is TRBJ2-5; the table's D gene call, TRBD1, was not cross checked with the DNA. TRBV21-1 is flagged as a pseudogene. The CDR3 loop spans 17 amino acids. The CDR3 sequence: CASSKAGRTGGQETQYF. The CDR3 DNA follows: TGTGCCAGCAGCAAAGCGGGAAGGACAGGGGGCCAAGAGACCCAGTACTTC.

The gene calls are TRBV6-6 and TRBJ1-2; D call uncertain. With 6 bases removed from V and 4 bases from J, the gap between germline ends came to 12 bases. Per the germline V gene, CDR1 is MNHNY and CDR2 is SVGAGI (reference sequence). The CDR3 covers 13 residues. The DNA of the CDR3 is TGTGCCAGCAGCCTCGACGGACTCTATGGCTACACCTTC. Translation gives CASSLDGLYGYTF.

This rearrangement joins TRBV18 to TRBJ2-7; TRBD2 matches at 8 bases. CDR1 and CDR2 (germline): KGHSH, LQKENI. The V gene end was trimmed by 0 bases and the J gene end by 4 bases; junction bases not matched to a gene: 8. The CDR3 covers 16 residues. The CDR3 protein is CASSPPNGGVQYEQYF. Here the CDR3 DNA reads TGTGCCAGCTCACCACCGAACGGGGGGGTCCAATACGAGCAGTACTTC.

This chain joins TRBV11-3 and TRBJ1-1; D uncertain. Between the trimmed V and J ends, which lost 0 bases and 7 bases, there was a span of 18 bases. The CDR3 contains 16 residues. The germline CDR1 and CDR2 sequences are SGHNT and YENEEA. The CDR3 reads CASSLEEVSLNCEAFF. The CDR3 DNA reads as TGTGCCAGCAGCTTAGAGGAAGTATCGCTCAATTGTGAAGCTTTCTTT.

CDR3 amino acids: CASSRAVDQSEKLFF. The CDR3 region has the DNA TGTGCCAGCTCACGGGCTGTGGATCAGAGTGAAAAACTGTTTTTT. This rearrangement joins TRBV18 to TRBJ1-4; no definite D call. V was shortened by 4 bases and J by 7 bases, with 16 bases between the two germline ends. The V gene's germline CDR1 is KGHSH and CDR2 LQKENI. The CDR3 totals 15 residues.

The chain carries TRBV2 and TRBJ2-2; weak D call: TRBD2 (6 bases). CDR3 length: 13 residues. Germline loops: CDR1 SNHLY, CDR2 FYNNEI. The V end was cut by 7 bases, the J end by 5 bases, with 11 bases between. Written as DNA, the CDR3 is TGTGCCAGCACGGGGGTGGTTACCGGGGAGCTGTTTTTT. This sequence encodes CASTGVVTGELFF.

V and J are TRBV20-1 and TRBJ2-5; D could derive from TRBD1 or TRBD2 (5 bases each). Trimming left V 3 bases short and J 7 bases short, with 9 bases between. This CDR3 spans 11 amino acids. CDR1 DFQATT and CDR2 SNEGSKA come from the germline V gene (reference sequence). The CDR3 reads CSARAGGTQYF. CDR3 bases: TGCAGTGCTAGGGCTGGGGGGACCCAGTACTTC.